A single sample gave rise to the 20 T cell receptor beta chains below, sequenced in a study of read filtering for tumor transcriptome and immune sequencing. From about 400 ng of RNA, a library with molecular barcoded alpha/delta and beta/gamma adaptors was made. TCRdb ran MiXCR on the reads and lists one entry per CDR3 protein. The data hold roughly 46,000 distinct CDR3 sequences, with approximately 12% observed a single time. Sequencing used a population of CD138-negative cells sorted from bone marrow. Receptor source: a donor aged 40 or older with multiple myeloma.

A few counts support this clonotype. A read error is likely, as this CDR3 ends without the conserved phenylalanine or tryptophan. The V call is TRBV11-2, the J call TRBJ2-1; TRBD2 matches 12 bases. The V and J ends lost 5 bases and 5 bases, in that order; junction bases with no gene match: 10. Germline V gene lookup returns CDR1 SGHAT and CDR2 FQNNGV. The length of the CDR3 is 17 residues. DNA of the CDR3: TGTGCCAGCAGCCCGAGGCCCGGACTAGCGGGGAACAATGAGCAGTTCCTC. Translation: CASSPRPGLAGNNEQFL.

The sample holds many counts of this clonotype. This chain connects TRBV12-3 or TRBV12-4 to TRBJ2-7; possible D gene TRBD2, 6 bases. V was pared by 5 bases and J by 7 bases, with 21 bases between. The CDR3 length is 15 residues. The CDR3, as DNA: TGTGCCAGCAGTCCCATCGGGGCGGGGTTGGGGGAGCAGTACTTC. This encodes CASSPIGAGLGEQYF.

This clonotype showed up just a few times. Since a much larger clone is just one base distant, this may be a read error. The rearrangement uses TRBV7-9 and TRBJ2-5; D possibly corresponds to TRBD1 (6 bases). Looked up from germline, CDR1 is SEHNR and CDR2 is FQNEAQ (reference sequence). The CDR3 runs to 16 residues. This CDR3 reads CASSLGGTSPQETRYF. Written as DNA, the CDR3 is TGTGCCAGCAGCTTAGGGGGGACATCCCCACAAGAGACCCGGTACTTC. Combining the CDR3 with reference TRBV7-9 and TRBJ2-5 gives the whole variable domain DTGVSQNPRHKITKRGQNVTFRCDPISEHNRLYWYRQTLGQGPEFLTYFQNEAQLEKSRLLSDRFSAERPKGSFSTLEIQRTEQGDSAMYLCASSLGGTSPQETRYFGPGTRLLVL.

The sample holds many counts of this clonotype. The chain uses TRBV28 and TRBJ2-5; D ambiguous. From germline, CDR1 is MDHEN and CDR2 SYDVKM. The CDR3 runs 13 residues. Trimming cost V 6 bases and J 1 base, with 9 bases left between them. The CDR3 loop is CASRVGIQETQYF. The CDR3 nucleotides are TGTGCCAGCAGAGTTGGAATCCAAGAGACCCAGTACTTC.

A remark on this clonotype: An end of the junction does not agree with germline; a read error may underlie this. The chain is built from TRBV7-2 and TRBJ1-5, with D possibly matching TRBD1 (6 bases). The germline gives CDR1 SGHTA, CDR2 FQGNSA. This CDR3 region has 13 residues. The CDR3 nucleotides read TGCGCCAGCAGCGGAGGACAGTCCCAGACCCAGCATTTT. Protein product: CASSGGQSQTQHF.

This clonotype has at least ten counts. The rearrangement links TRBV7-8 to TRBJ2-3, with TRBD2 matching 8 bases. The CDR3 totals 15 residues. Losses at the gene ends were 5 bases for V and 3 bases for J; bases not matched to a gene: 7. Germline V gives CDR1 SGHVS, CDR2 FQNEAQ. CDR3 sequence: CASSPLGGRTDTQYF. DNA of the CDR3: TGTGCCAGCAGCCCGCTGGGCGGGAGGACAGATACGCAGTATTTT.

Points on this clonotype: Being one base from a much bigger clone, this may be a read error. V usage is TRBV20-1 and J usage is TRBJ2-7, with TRBD1 as a possible D gene (6 bases). Germline V gene lookup returns CDR1 DFQATT and CDR2 SNEGSKA (reference sequence). This CDR3 has 13 amino acids. Here the CDR3 DNA reads TGCGGTGCTAGACCCGGGACATGGGGCGAGCAGTACTTC. This codes for CGARPGTWGEQYF.

This clonotype has a count of ten or more. The CDR3 region has the DNA TGCGCCAGCAGTGGCCGGGGCCTGCGGCCCTCCTACAATGAGCAGTTCTTC. It codes for CASSGRGLRPSYNEQFF. The rearrangement links TRBV10-2 to TRBJ2-1; D could derive from TRBD1 or TRBD2 (5 bases each). This CDR3 has 17 residues. Germline CDR1 is WSHSY and CDR2 is SAAADI. V gave up 4 bases and J gave up 0 bases, with 16 bases separating them.

As regards this clonotype: This sequence may be a read error, since a much larger clone differs from it by one base. As the CDR3 is not closed by the conserved phenylalanine or tryptophan, this likely results from a read error. V is TRBV2 and J is TRBJ2-5; 8 bases are a match to TRBD1. J was trimmed by 6 bases and V by 4 bases; bases with no gene match: 13. Germline V gene data show CDR1 as SNHLY and CDR2 as FYNNEI. The CDR3 spans 16 residues. CDR3 coding DNA: TGTGCCAGCAGTGCCGCGTCGCAGGGGGCCTCGAAGACCCAGTACTCC. Its translation: CASSAASQGASKTQYS.

The rearrangement uses TRBV7-2 and TRBJ1-3; D is undetermined. Germline V gene sequence: CDR1 SGHTA, CDR2 FQGNSA. This CDR3 is built from 15 residues. Trimming left V 5 bases short and J 7 bases short, with 18 bases between. As DNA, the CDR3 is TGTGCCAGCAGCCATAAGGGAGGGAGAGTGAACACCATATATTTT. This sequence encodes CASSHKGGRVNTIYF.

With regard to this clonotype: This likely stems from a read error, as it lies one base from a far larger clone. This chain connects TRBV7-8 to TRBJ1-4; D ambiguous. Near its end, the DNA agrees better with TRBJ2-3, so the J call may be wrong. The CDR3 is 12 amino acids. The germline gives CDR1 SGHVS, CDR2 FQNEAQ. The CDR3 loop is CASSLDSAAQYF. The DNA for the CDR3 is TGTGCCAGCAGCTTAGACAGTGCCGCGCAGTATTTT.

This clonotype occurred many times. This chain links TRBV29-1 with TRBJ2-5, with a tentative D call TRBD1 (6 bases). Germline V gene data show CDR1 as SQVTM and CDR2 as ANQGSEA. The ends were cut back, 4 bases at V and 5 bases at J, with 11 bases in the middle. The CDR3 is made up of 12 amino acids. CDR3: CSVGGGSETQYF. For the CDR3, the DNA is TGCAGCGTTGGAGGGGGAAGTGAGACCCAGTACTTC.

This clonotype was seen repeatedly, ten times or more. The chain combines TRBV5-1 with TRBJ2-5, with TRBD2 matching 8 bases. Germline assignment: CDR1 SGHRS and CDR2 YFSETQ. J gave up 5 bases and V 4 bases, and 13 bases lay outside the gene matches. This CDR3 region has 16 residues. CDR3 DNA: TGCGCCAGCAGCCCCGGGACTAGTGGTTCGGTTGAGACCCAGTACTTC. Protein product: CASSPGTSGSVETQYF. The full variable domain, rest sourced from reference TRBV5-1 and TRBJ2-5, is KAGVTQTPRYLIKTRGQQVTLSCSPISGHRSVSWYQQTPGQGLQFLFEYFSETQRNKGNFPGRFSGRQFSNSRSEMNVSTLELGDSALYLCASSPGTSGSVETQYFGPGTRLLVL.

This chain joins TRBV4-1 and TRBJ1-1; D is possibly TRBD1 (5 bases). V was cut by 8 bases and J by 4 bases, with 14 bases left in between. The CDR3 is 13 amino acids. Germline V lookup: CDR1 MGHRA, CDR2 YSYEKL. The DNA for the CDR3 is TGCGCCAGCGGCGCCAGGGAGGTCACTGAAGCTTTCTTT. Translated: CASGAREVTEAFF.

This clonotype was detected ten times or more. This sequence joins TRBV18 and TRBJ2-5; D ambiguous. This CDR3 is built from 11 residues. The germline V gene has CDR1 KGHSH and CDR2 LQKENI. Trimming pared 1 base from V and 3 bases from J, leaving 0 bases between. The CDR3 DNA follows: TGTGCCAGCTCACCACAAGAGACCCAGTACTTC. This translates into CASSPQETQYF.

This clonotype was counted at least ten times. This chain links TRBV5-5 with TRBJ1-5; TRBD1 matches at 8 bases. The V segment lost 2 bases and the J segment 6 bases; nucleotides outside the gene matches: 10. The germline V gene has CDR1 SGHKS and CDR2 YYEKEE (reference sequence). This CDR3 spans 16 amino acids. Here the CDR3 DNA reads TGTGCCAGCAGCTTCACTCTACAGGGGGTCGGTCAGCCCCAGCATTTT. Translating gives CASSFTLQGVGQPQHF.

This clonotype was seen ten or more times. The chain links TRBV4-1 to TRBJ2-2; 7 bases agree with TRBD2. Germline CDR1 and CDR2: MGHRA and YSYEKL. This CDR3 comprises 18 residues. The V and J ends lost 0 bases and 7 bases, in that order; junction bases with no gene match: 14. The CDR3 sequence: CASSQDGRIGIGNGELFF. The CDR3, as DNA: TGCGCCAGCAGCCAAGACGGGAGGATCGGGATAGGGAACGGGGAGCTGTTTTTT.

This clonotype was observed a few times. This could be a read error, since a much larger clone is one nucleotide away. The rearrangement uses TRBV6-1 and TRBJ1-4; a weak D match, TRBD1 (5 bases). The germline V gene has CDR1 MNHNS and CDR2 SASEGT. The CDR3 totals 13 residues. The CDR3 loop reads CASSGRDREKRFF. Written as DNA, the CDR3 is TGTGCCAGCAGTGGCCGGGACCGCGAAAAACGGTTTTTT.

Turning to this clonotype: This is likely a read error, given that the CDR3 carries no conserved phenylalanine or tryptophan at its end. It is unclear where the CDR3 begins or ends on the DNA, so no DNA is shown, and the CDR3 is as TCRdb lists it. The chain combines TRBV12-3 or TRBV12-4 with TRBJ2-2; the DNA was not compared with TRBD2, the D call given in the table. From its first to its last residue, the CDR3 has 15 amino acids. The CDR3 sequence: CASSLGSGLTGELFS.

This clonotype was seen many times. The chain recombines TRBV3-1 with TRBJ2-1, with D maybe TRBD2 (6 bases). This CDR3 spans 14 amino acids. Germline assignment: CDR1 LGHDT and CDR2 YNNKEL (reference sequence). V lost 4 bases to trimming and J lost 4 bases, with 11 bases between them. The CDR3 here is CASSRRDLYNEQFF. CDR3 in DNA: TGTGCCAGCAGCCGCCGGGACTTGTACAATGAGCAGTTCTTC.